This TCR beta chain was sequenced for a study of cytomegalovirus exposure and HLA in healthy donors. Broader study findings: HLA alleles were associated with 15,000 to 20,000 TCR beta sequences in a later analysis at 0.05 false discovery rate. Across HLA loci, a later analysis found differing TCR association rates, with DRB1 most and HLA-C fewest.

Unrecorded immune exposures were likely, despite nominal health at sampling. PCR amplification relied on 60 Vbeta primers (plus 13 Jbeta primers). Measured with immunoSEQ multiplex PCR; TCRdb has only the in-frame clones, and not every one. Of about 170,000 clones listed, around 68% are singletons. Details on this clone: Its cognate antigen is unknown.

This receptor was taken from a man aged 40-55 years in good health and CMV-seronegative. The sample taken for sequencing was PBMCs.

CDR3 amino acids: CASSSVAGGKKSSYNEQFF. CDR3 bases: TGTGCCAGCAGCTCGGTAGCGGGGGGGAAGAAATCCTCCTACAATGAGCAGTTCTTC. The chain links TRBV5-4 to TRBJ2-1, with 11 bases matching TRBD2. Per the germline V gene, CDR1 is SGHNT and CDR2 is YYREEE (reference sequence). The CDR3 sequence is 19 residues long. V shed 3 bases, J shed 0 bases, and the junction held 11 bases outside the gene matches.